The 16 T cell receptor beta chains presented below share a single source sample, sequenced in a study of CD8+ T cells in alopecia areata. RNA was isolated and reverse transcribed to cDNA, the sequencing template. Measured with immunoSEQ multiplex PCR; TCRdb has only the in-frame clones, and not every one. The sample contains about 150,000 clones, 55% of which appear only once. The sequencing sample was made of CD4+ T cells sorted from blood. These receptor sequences come from a human donor in good health.

This clone was seen a few times. This rearrangement joins TRBV4-1 to TRBJ1-4; D is ambiguous. Trimming took off 1 base at V and 2 bases at J, with 8 bases between the two ends. Germline values: CDR1 MGHRA, CDR2 YSYEKL. The CDR3 is made up of 15 amino acids. This CDR3 reads CASSQVRQTNEKLFF. DNA for the CDR3: TGCGCCAGCAGCCAAGTGCGGCAGACTAATGAAAAACTGTTTTTT.

This rearrangement joins TRBV13 to TRBJ2-7; TRBD1 might be the D (6 bases). The CDR3 is made up of 14 amino acids. Trimming removed 5 bases at V and 3 bases at J, with 14 bases between. Germline loops: CDR1 PRHDT, CDR2 FYEKMQ (reference sequence). Written as DNA, the CDR3 is TGTGCCAGCAGCCGCAGGGGAACCCTCTACGAGCAGTACTTC. Its translation is CASSRRGTLYEQYF.

This clone was counted only a few times. V gene TRBV5-4 combines with J gene TRBJ2-5; D uncertain. Trimming left V 5 bases short and J 5 bases short, with 16 bases between. Germline V gives CDR1 SGHNT, CDR2 YYREEE (reference sequence). The CDR3 has 14 amino acids. The CDR3 spells CASSPALQAETQYF. The CDR3 region has the DNA TGTGCCAGCAGTCCAGCACTCCAGGCGGAGACCCAGTACTTC.

The V call is TRBV29-1, the J call TRBJ2-7; D is possibly TRBD1 or TRBD2 (5 bases each). This CDR3 spans 11 amino acids. V lost 5 bases and J lost 6, with 11 bases in between. The V gene's germline CDR1 is SQVTM and CDR2 ANQGSEA. DNA for the CDR3: TGCAGCGTTCCGGGGCCTGTCGAGCAGTACTTC. It codes for CSVPGPVEQYF.

The chain joins TRBV29-1 to TRBJ2-7, with D unclear. The germline V gene encodes CDR1 SQVTM and CDR2 ANQGSEA. V was trimmed by 6 bases and J by 4 bases, leaving 16 bases between them. This CDR3 spans 13 amino acids. CDR3 loop: CSVKASQLYEQYF. CDR3 nucleotide sequence: TGCAGCGTGAAGGCCAGTCAATTATACGAGCAGTACTTC.

This clone has a count of ten or more. J is TRBJ2-5 and V is TRBV10-3; the match to TRBD2 covers 9 bases. V was pared by 2 bases and J by 2 bases, with 3 bases of the junction left unmatched. The CDR3 runs to 15 residues. The germline V gene encodes CDR1 ENHRY and CDR2 SYGVKD. The CDR3 sequence: CAISELAGTQETQYF. In DNA form, the CDR3 reads TGTGCCATCAGTGAGCTAGCGGGAACGCAAGAGACCCAGTACTTC.

The chain carries TRBV6-5 and TRBJ2-7; possibly TRBD1 or TRBD2 for D (5 bases each). V lost 3 bases and J 3 bases, leaving 12 bases between the germline ends. CDR1 MNHEY and CDR2 SVGAGI come from the germline V gene. This CDR3 has 14 amino acids. The CDR3 here is CASSYRGSNYEQYF. For the CDR3, the DNA is TGTGCCAGCAGTTATCGGGGCAGCAACTACGAGCAGTACTTC.

In this sample, this clone is medium-sized. The sample has other DNA sequences that encode this CDR3 too. The chain joins TRBV18 to TRBJ1-4; 9 nucleotides agree with TRBD1. The CDR3 totals 13 residues. V was pared by 6 bases and J by 7 bases, with 3 bases of the junction left unmatched. The V gene's germline CDR1 is KGHSH and CDR2 LQKENI. The CDR3 DNA sequence: TGTGCCAGCTCCCCGGACAGGGGTGAAAAACTGTTTTTT. Its protein product is CASSPDRGEKLFF.

J is TRBJ1-2 and V is TRBV10-1, with unresolved D. CDR3 length: 15 residues. The V end lost 5 bases, the J end lost 3 bases, and 16 bases lay between the germline ends. Germline V gene lookup returns CDR1 WNHNN and CDR2 SYGVQD (reference sequence). The CDR3 spells CASSPFCLMDYGYTF. CDR3 DNA sequence: TGCGCCAGCAGTCCCTTTTGCCTCATGGACTATGGCTACACCTTC.

The chain recombines TRBV5-1 with TRBJ2-5, with no clear D. The CDR3 runs to 14 residues. V dropped 0 bases and J dropped 7 bases, with 13 bases sitting between them. Germline loops: CDR1 SGHRS, CDR2 YFSETQ. DNA for the CDR3: TGCGCCAGCAGCTTGGGGAAATCCGCAGGGACCCAGTACTTC. Its protein is CASSLGKSAGTQYF.

This clone was observed a handful of times. V usage is TRBV20-1 and J usage is TRBJ2-1; D remains ambiguous. The CDR3 is 11 residues long. Germline lookup yields CDR1 DFQATT and CDR2 SNEGSKA (reference sequence). V gave up 2 bases and J gave up 7 bases, with 6 bases separating them. For the CDR3, the DNA is TGCAGTGCTAGACGTGGGAATGAGCAGTTCTTC. It encodes CSARRGNEQFF.

This clone was found once. This rearrangement joins TRBV19 to TRBJ2-5; possibly TRBD1 or TRBD2 for D (5 bases each). The germline CDR1 and CDR2 sequences are LNHDA and SQIVND (reference sequence). The CDR3 covers 12 residues. V dropped 6 bases and J dropped 1 base, with 6 bases sitting between them. The CDR3 spells CASRRGQETQYF. The DNA for the CDR3 is TGTGCCAGTAGGAGGGGCCAAGAGACCCAGTACTTC.

The rearrangement links TRBV7-9 to TRBJ2-3; D is undetermined. Germline loops: CDR1 SEHNR, CDR2 FQNEAQ (reference sequence). The CDR3 is made up of 11 amino acids. Trimming pared 1 base from V and 6 bases from J, leaving 2 bases between. CDR3 amino acids: CASSLEDTQYF. DNA of the CDR3: TGTGCCAGCAGCTTAGAGGATACGCAGTATTTT.

This clone was counted once. CDR3 DNA sequence: TGCGCCAGCAGCTTGATGGGACTAGCGGGACCTCAAGAGACCCAGTACTTC. This codes for CASSLMGLAGPQETQYF. V gene TRBV5-1 combines with J gene TRBJ2-5; 13 positions agree with TRBD2. Looked up from germline, CDR1 is SGHRS and CDR2 is YFSETQ. The CDR3 has 17 amino acids. J lost 2 bases, V lost 1 base, and 5 bases had no gene match.

CDR3 sequence: CASNGGDTQYF. DNA of the CDR3: TGTGCCAGCAACGGGGGAGATACGCAGTATTTT. The chain uses TRBV25-1 and TRBJ2-3; weak D call: TRBD2 (6 bases). Germline CDR1 is MGHDK and CDR2 is SYGVNS. With 7 bases removed from V and 5 bases from J, the gap between germline ends came to 7 bases. The CDR3 is 11 residues long.

The chain carries TRBV2 and TRBJ1-2, with TRBD1 matching over 7 bases. Germline V CDR1 and CDR2: SNHLY, FYNNEI. The CDR3 runs to 13 residues. V gave up 6 bases and J gave up 8 bases; unmatched junction bases: 9. The CDR3 spells CASSQGGTVGYTF. The CDR3 DNA reads TGTGCCAGCAGCCAAGGGGGGACAGTCGGCTACACCTTC.